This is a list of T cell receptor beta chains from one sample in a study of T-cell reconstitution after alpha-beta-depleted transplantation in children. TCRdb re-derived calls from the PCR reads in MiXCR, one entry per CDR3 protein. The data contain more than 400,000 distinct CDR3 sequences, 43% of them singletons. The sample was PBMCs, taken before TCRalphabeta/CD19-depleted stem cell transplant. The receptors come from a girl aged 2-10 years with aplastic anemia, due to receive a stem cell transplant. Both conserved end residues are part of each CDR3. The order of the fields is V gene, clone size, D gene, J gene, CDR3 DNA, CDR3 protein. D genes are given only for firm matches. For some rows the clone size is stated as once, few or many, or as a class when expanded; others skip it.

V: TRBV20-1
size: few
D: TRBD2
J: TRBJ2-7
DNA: TGCAGTGCTAAGAGTCCCGGACTAGCGGGAGCATACGAGCAGTACTTC
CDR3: CSAKSPGLAGAYEQYF

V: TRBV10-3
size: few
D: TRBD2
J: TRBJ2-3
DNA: TGTGCCATCAGTGACCGTAGCGGGAGGGCCGGAGATACGCAGTATTTT
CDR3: CAISDRSGRAGDTQYF

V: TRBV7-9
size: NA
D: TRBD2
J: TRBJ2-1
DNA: TGTGCCAGCAGCCTCCACCTAGCGGGATCCTACAATGAGCAGTTCTTC
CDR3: CASSLHLAGSYNEQFF

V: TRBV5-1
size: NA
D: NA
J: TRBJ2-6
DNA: TGCGCCAGCAGCTTGGTCGGAATCTCTGGGGCCAACGTCCTGACTTTC
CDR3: CASSLVGISGANVLTF

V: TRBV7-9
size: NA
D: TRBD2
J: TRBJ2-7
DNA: TGTGCCAGCAGCTTAGGGGGAGCGGGAGGGAACTACGAGCAGTACTTC
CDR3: CASSLGGAGGNYEQYF

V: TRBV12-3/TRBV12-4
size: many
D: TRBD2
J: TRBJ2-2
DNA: TGTGCCAGCAGCCGGCGTCGAGCGGGAGGGCTCTACACCGGGGAGCTGTTTTTT
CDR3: CASSRRRAGGLYTGELFF

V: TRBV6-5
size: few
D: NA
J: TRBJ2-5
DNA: TGTGCCAGCAGTTACTCAATTATTTCGGAGACCCAGTACTTC
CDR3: CASSYSIISETQYF

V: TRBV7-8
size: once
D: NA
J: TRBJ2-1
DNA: TGTGCCAGCAGCTTAGTTGCAGGGCCCTCCTACAATGAGCAGTTCTTC
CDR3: CASSLVAGPSYNEQFF

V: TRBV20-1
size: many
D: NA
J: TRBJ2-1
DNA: TGCAGTGCTAGGGGGGCCGGGAGAGGTTACAATGAGCAGTTCTTC
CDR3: CSARGAGRGYNEQFF

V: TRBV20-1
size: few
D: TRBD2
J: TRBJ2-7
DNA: TGCAGTGCCGGACTAGCGGGGAATAGCGAGCAGTACTTC
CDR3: CSAGLAGNSEQYF

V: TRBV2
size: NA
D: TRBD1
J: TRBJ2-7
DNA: TGTGCCAGCAGTGACACAGGGGGCGCCTACGAGCAGTACTTC
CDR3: CASSDTGGAYEQYF

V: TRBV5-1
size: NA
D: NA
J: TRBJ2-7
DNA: TGCGCCAGCAGCTCGGGGGGCGCCTACGAGCAGTACTTC
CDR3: CASSSGGAYEQYF

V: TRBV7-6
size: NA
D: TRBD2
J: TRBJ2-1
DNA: TGTGCCAGCAGCCGACTAGCGGGTGGCTGGGACAATGAGCAGTTCTTC
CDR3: CASSRLAGGWDNEQFF

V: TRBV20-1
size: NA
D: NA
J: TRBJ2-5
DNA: TGCAGTGCTAGAGACAGGAAAGGGGCCTTACAAGAGACCCAGTACTTC
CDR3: CSARDRKGALQETQYF

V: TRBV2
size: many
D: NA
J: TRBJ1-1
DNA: TGTGCCAGCAGTGAGGTCGAGAACACTGAAGCTTTCTTT
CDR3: CASSEVENTEAFF

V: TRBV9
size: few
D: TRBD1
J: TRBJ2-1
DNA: TGTGCCAGCAGCGTATCCCCGGACAGGTACAATGAGCAGTTCTTC
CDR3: CASSVSPDRYNEQFF

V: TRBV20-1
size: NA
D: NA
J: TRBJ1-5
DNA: TGCAGTGCTAGAGAAGGGCAGGTTCATCAGCCCCAGCATTTT
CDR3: CSAREGQVHQPQHF

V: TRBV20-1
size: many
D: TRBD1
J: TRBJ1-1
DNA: TGCAGTGCCCCACCAGGACAGGGGGCAAACACTGAAGCTTTCTTT
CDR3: CSAPPGQGANTEAFF

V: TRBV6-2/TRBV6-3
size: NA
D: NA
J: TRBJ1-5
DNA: TGTGCCAGCAGTTCAACCGGGATTCCTATTAATCAGCCCCAGCATTTT
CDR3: CASSSTGIPINQPQHF

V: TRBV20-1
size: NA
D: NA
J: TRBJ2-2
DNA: TGCAGTGCCCCCCAGGGGAAGAACACCGGGGAGCTGTTTTTT
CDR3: CSAPQGKNTGELFF

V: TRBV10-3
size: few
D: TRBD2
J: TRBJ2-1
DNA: TGTGCCATCAGTGAAGGGACTATCAGTGACTACAATGAGCAGTTCTTC
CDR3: CAISEGTISDYNEQFF

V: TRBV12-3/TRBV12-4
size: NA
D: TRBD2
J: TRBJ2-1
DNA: TGTGCCAGCAGTTTTCTAGCGGGATCCTCGGATGAGCAGTTCTTC
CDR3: CASSFLAGSSDEQFF

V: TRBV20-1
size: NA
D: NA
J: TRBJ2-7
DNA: TGCAGTGCTAGAGATCCCGGCTTAGCGTCGAACGAGCAGTACTTC
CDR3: CSARDPGLASNEQYF

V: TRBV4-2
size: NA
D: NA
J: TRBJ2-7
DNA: TGTGCCAGCAGCCAAGACGGGTTTTACGAGCAGTACTTC
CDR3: CASSQDGFYEQYF

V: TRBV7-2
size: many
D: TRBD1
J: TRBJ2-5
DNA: TGTGCCAGCAGCTTTGACAGGGGGCGTTTGAGAGAGACCCAGTACTTC
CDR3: CASSFDRGRLRETQYF

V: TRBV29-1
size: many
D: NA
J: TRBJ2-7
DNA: TGCAGCGTTCGACAGAGTTACTACGAGCAGTACTTC
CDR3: CSVRQSYYEQYF

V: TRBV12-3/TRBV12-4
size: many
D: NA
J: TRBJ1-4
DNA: TGTGCCAGCAGTTTCGCACAGCCCCTTGCGGAAAAACTGTTTTTT
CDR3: CASSFAQPLAEKLFF

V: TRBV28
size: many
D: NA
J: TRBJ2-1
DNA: TGTGCCAGCAGTTTAGCCAGACTTAGCTCCTACAATGAGCAGTTCTTC
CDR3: CASSLARLSSYNEQFF